The 31 T cell receptor beta chains reported below all come from one sample, sequenced in a study of blood T cell repertoires in COVID-19. Assay: immunoSEQ multiplex PCR; the TCRdb copy retains only in-frame clones and omits some. The repertoire holds around 250,000 clones, with around 87% as singletons. The sequenced material came from PBMCs or T cells enriched from blood (not recorded which). Receptor source: a woman between 50 and 59 years old who had recovered from COVID-19.

V is TRBV5-4 and J is TRBJ2-2; 7 bases map to TRBD2. The CDR3 is 15 amino acids. The junction had 11 bases not matched to a gene; V was cut back by 4 bases and J by 8 bases. Per the germline V gene, CDR1 is SGHNT and CDR2 is YYREEE (reference sequence). CDR3: CASSRSREGKGELFF. The DNA for the CDR3 is TGTGCCAGCAGCCGCTCGAGGGAGGGGAAAGGGGAGCTGTTTTTT.

A note on this clone: At the DNA level, this CDR3 is encoded by other sequences in the same sample as well. This rearrangement joins TRBV6-5 to TRBJ1-6; no reliable D call. Germline V lookup: CDR1 MNHEY, CDR2 SVGAGI. The CDR3 is 12 residues long. V shed 2 bases and J shed 9 bases, with 5 bases lying between them. The CDR3 sequence is CASSYRGSPLHF. The DNA for the CDR3 is TGTGCCAGCAGTTACCGGGGTTCACCCCTCCACTTT.

The V gene is TRBV4-1, the J gene TRBJ2-3; 10 positions match TRBD1. Germline CDR1 reads MGHRA; CDR2 reads YSYEKL. V was pared by 1 base and J by 5 bases, with 9 bases of the junction left unmatched. CDR3 length equals 17 residues. The CDR3 region is CASSQVGRDRGLDTQYF. The CDR3, as DNA: TGCGCCAGCAGCCAAGTAGGTAGGGACAGGGGATTAGATACGCAGTATTTT.

CDR3 region: CAWSLTGVGGYTF. CDR3 nucleotide sequence: TGTGCCTGGAGCCTAACAGGGGTAGGGGGCTACACCTTC. This chain uses TRBV30 with TRBJ1-2, with 7 bases lining up with TRBD1. Germline assignment: CDR1 GTSNPN and CDR2 SVGIG (reference sequence). The CDR3 extends over 13 amino acids. Trimming removed 3 bases from V and 8 bases from J; junction bases left unmatched: 9.

The chain uses TRBV7-2 and TRBJ1-1, with D maybe TRBD1 (5 bases). The CDR3 runs 16 residues. Trimming removed 0 bases from V and 5 bases from J, with 16 bases in between. The germline V gene encodes CDR1 SGHTA and CDR2 FQGNSA. The CDR3 region is CASSLASGRQGTEAFF. CDR3 coding DNA: TGTGCCAGCAGCTTAGCGTCAGGGCGCCAAGGGACTGAAGCTTTCTTT.

This chain uses TRBV11-1 with TRBJ2-7; D remains unclear. CDR1 SGHAT and CDR2 FQDESV come from the germline V gene (reference sequence). V lost 4 bases to trimming and J lost 3 bases, with 4 bases between them. The CDR3 has 11 residues. The CDR3: CASSSFYEQYF. The CDR3 DNA follows: TGTGCCAGCAGCTCATTCTACGAGCAGTACTTC.

V and J are TRBV5-1 and TRBJ1-1; TRBD1 matches at 7 bases. The CDR3 runs to 16 residues. The V segment lost 4 bases and the J segment 1 base; nucleotides outside the gene matches: 10. In germline, CDR1 is SGHRS, CDR2 YFSETQ. CDR3 amino acids: CASSETYRGRNTEAFF. The DNA of the CDR3 is TGCGCCAGCAGCGAAACCTACAGGGGACGGAACACTGAAGCTTTCTTT.

V is TRBV7-8 and J is TRBJ1-3; D gene ambiguous. Germline CDR1 and CDR2: SGHVS and FQNEAQ. The CDR3 spans 16 residues. V was clipped by 5 bases and J by 2 bases, with 16 bases between them. CDR3 sequence: CASSRLGVIPGNTIYF. The CDR3 bases are TGTGCCAGCAGCCGCTTAGGAGTAATCCCTGGAAACACCATATATTTT.

This clone has a single count. The genes are TRBV7-2 and TRBJ2-3; 10 nucleotides agree with TRBD2. Germline lookup yields CDR1 SGHTA and CDR2 FQGNSA. Trimming took 5 bases from V and 1 from J; bases not matched to a gene: 9. The CDR3 has 17 amino acids. The CDR3 bases are TGTGCCAGCAGCGTTCAGAGGACTAGCGGCCGCACAGATACGCAGTATTTT. Translating it yields CASSVQRTSGRTDTQYF.

DNA of the CDR3: TGCGCCAGCAGTGAGTCGCTAGCGGGAGGCACAGATACGCAGTATTTT. Translating it yields CASSESLAGGTDTQYF. The chain couples TRBV10-1 to TRBJ2-3, with 10 bases that match TRBD2. Germline V gives CDR1 WNHNN, CDR2 SYGVQD (reference sequence). The CDR3 is 16 amino acids. V lost 0 bases and J lost 1; bases outside the gene matches: 1.

The sample holds a few counts of this clone. V usage is TRBV29-1 and J usage is TRBJ2-5; perhaps TRBD2 as D (6 bases). The germline V gene has CDR1 SQVTM and CDR2 ANQGSEA. V lost 5 bases, J lost 5 bases, and 12 bases lay in between. This CDR3 comprises 12 residues. The CDR3 here is CSVRLEGETQYF. CDR3 in DNA: TGCAGCGTTAGATTGGAGGGGGAGACCCAGTACTTC.

This clone was picked up one time. The chain carries TRBV30 and TRBJ2-7, with 12 bases lining up with TRBD1. The germline gives CDR1 GTSNPN, CDR2 SVGIG (reference sequence). The CDR3 is 14 amino acids. V lost 5 bases and J lost 7; bases outside the gene matches: 9. CDR3 in amino acids: CAWAGTGGRNEQYF. DNA of the CDR3: TGTGCCTGGGCCGGGACAGGGGGCCGTAATGAGCAGTACTTC.

This chain joins TRBV7-2 and TRBJ1-2; 8 bases fit TRBD1. The CDR3 is 15 residues long. CDR1 is SGHTA, CDR2 FQGNSA, per germline. J was trimmed by 3 bases and V by 4 bases; bases with no gene match: 7. CDR3 coding DNA: TGTGCCAGCAGCTCTGGCGCAGGGGGCGACTATGGCTACACCTTC. Translating gives CASSSGAGGDYGYTF.

This clone was seen only a few times. The chain is built from TRBV7-6 and TRBJ2-7, with 14 bases that match TRBD2. The CDR3 is 16 residues long. From germline, CDR1 is SGHVS and CDR2 FNYEAQ. J was trimmed by 7 bases and V by 5 bases; bases with no gene match: 10. The CDR3 nucleotides read TGTGCCAGCAGCCGATCGGGACTAGCGGGAGTTTATGAGCAGTACTTC. It yields the protein CASSRSGLAGVYEQYF. The full variable domain, rest sourced from reference TRBV7-6 and TRBJ2-7, is GAGVSQSPRYKVTKRGQDVALRCDPISGHVSLYWYRQALGQGPEFLTYFNYEAQQDKSGLPNDRFSAERPEGSISTLTIQRTEQRDSAMYRCASSRSGLAGVYEQYFGPGTRLTVT.

The V and J genes are TRBV7-9 and TRBJ2-1; TRBD2 agrees at 12 bases. Germline V gene lookup returns CDR1 SEHNR and CDR2 FQNEAQ (reference sequence). The trim removed 5 bases at V and 3 bases at J, leaving 2 bases unmatched. CDR3 length equals 15 residues. CDR3 DNA sequence: TGTGCCAGCAGCAAGACTAGCGGGAGCTACAATGAGCAGTTCTTC. Protein: CASSKTSGSYNEQFF.

This chain connects TRBV5-5 to TRBJ1-4; 9 nucleotides align to TRBD1. The CDR3 is 14 residues long. Germline lookup yields CDR1 SGHKS and CDR2 YYEKEE (reference sequence). J gave up 5 bases and V 4 bases, and 3 bases lay outside the gene matches. This chain's CDR3 is CASSRQGVNEKLFF. The CDR3 nucleotides are TGTGCCAGCAGCCGACAGGGGGTCAATGAAAAACTGTTTTTT.

The chain links TRBV18 to TRBJ2-1; the D gene is possibly TRBD2 (6 bases). V gave up 8 bases and J gave up 7 bases, with 12 bases separating them. CDR1 is KGHSH, CDR2 LQKENI, per germline. CDR3 size: 12 residues. CDR3 nucleotides: TGTGCCAGCAGACGGGACTTTAATGAGCAGTTCTTC. It is translated as CASRRDFNEQFF.

The chain couples TRBV7-9 to TRBJ1-2; D might be TRBD1 (6 bases). From germline, CDR1 is SEHNR and CDR2 FQNEAQ (reference sequence). The CDR3 runs to 13 residues. V lost 3 bases and J lost 10, with 15 bases in between. The CDR3 loop reads CASSFSDRFVYTF. The CDR3, as DNA: TGTGCCAGCAGCTTTTCAGACAGGTTTGTCTACACCTTC.

The V and J genes are TRBV28 and TRBJ2-5; 13 bases fit TRBD2. The CDR3 has 15 amino acids. Germline assignment: CDR1 MDHEN and CDR2 SYDVKM. Unmatched junction bases numbered 3, after V lost 6 bases and J lost 2 bases. CDR3 bases: TGTGCCAGCAGCCCGGGACTAGCGGGACAAGAGACCCAGTACTTC. This sequence encodes CASSPGLAGQETQYF. Full variable domain (missing parts from reference TRBV28 and TRBJ2-5): DVKVTQSSRYLVKRTGEKVFLECVQDMDHENMFWYRQDPGLGLRLIYFSYDVKMKEKGDIPEGYSVSREKKERFSLILESASTNQTSMYLCASSPGLAGQETQYFGPGTRLLVL.

The rearrangement links TRBV7-2 to TRBJ2-7; 11 nucleotides agree with TRBD1. The CDR3 is made up of 15 amino acids. Germline CDR1 and CDR2: SGHTA and FQGNSA. Losses at the gene ends were 1 base for V and 3 bases for J; bases not matched to a gene: 2. The CDR3: CASSLVGTGGYEQYF. CDR3 nucleotide sequence: TGTGCCAGCAGCTTAGTAGGGACAGGGGGCTACGAGCAGTACTTC.

The gene calls are TRBV2 and TRBJ2-7; 7 nucleotides line up with TRBD2. CDR1 is SNHLY and CDR2 is FYNNEI in the germline V gene. V lost 4 bases, J lost 3 bases, and 9 bases stayed unmatched. The CDR3 length is 15 residues. The CDR3 DNA is TGTGCCAGCAGTGTCTCGGCGGGACTAAACTACGAGCAGTACTTC. Translated: CASSVSAGLNYEQYF.

V and J are TRBV6-1 and TRBJ1-1; D might be TRBD1 (5 bases). The V gene lost 3 bases and the J gene lost 1 base, with 9 bases spanning the gap. This CDR3 region has 14 residues. CDR1 MNHNS and CDR2 SASEGT come from the germline V gene. This CDR3 is CASSDWQGNTEAFF. In DNA, the CDR3 is TGTGCCAGCAGTGATTGGCAGGGGAACACTGAAGCTTTCTTT.

This chain uses TRBV11-2 with TRBJ1-3; D not resolved. The germline V gene encodes CDR1 SGHAT and CDR2 FQNNGV. The CDR3 totals 16 residues. Trimming removed 5 bases from V and 0 bases from J, with 14 bases in between. CDR3 coding DNA: TGTGCCAGCAGCCCCAGAGCCGGGAGCTCTGGAAACACCATATATTTT. This encodes CASSPRAGSSGNTIYF.

This clone was counted between two and nine times. This chain joins TRBV18 and TRBJ2-7; the D gene is possibly TRBD1 (5 bases). The ends were cut back, 3 bases at V and 4 bases at J, with 7 bases in the middle. The CDR3 runs to 12 residues. CDR1 and CDR2 from the germline V gene are KGHSH and LQKENI. The CDR3 here is CASSPDTYEQYF. The CDR3 DNA reads TGTGCCAGCTCACCGGACACGTACGAGCAGTACTTC.

The gene calls are TRBV6-5 and TRBJ2-1; 11 bases agree with TRBD2. V gave up 0 bases and J gave up 7 bases; unmatched junction bases: 5. The CDR3 is 16 amino acids. Germline values: CDR1 MNHEY, CDR2 SVGAGI. CDR3 amino acids: CASSYSSGRAQNEQFF. CDR3 sequence (DNA): TGTGCCAGCAGTTACTCTAGCGGGAGGGCCCAGAATGAGCAGTTCTTC.

The rearrangement uses TRBV19 and TRBJ2-5; tentative D call: TRBD1 (6 bases). The germline CDR1 and CDR2 sequences are LNHDA and SQIVND (reference sequence). V gave up 6 bases and J gave up 5 bases, with 16 bases separating them. The CDR3 has 14 amino acids. CDR3 sequence reads: CASSPGARSETQYF. CDR3 nucleotide sequence: TGTGCCAGTAGCCCAGGGGCTAGAAGTGAGACCCAGTACTTC.

The rearrangement joins TRBV29-1 to TRBJ2-1, with 9 bases fitting TRBD1. CDR3 length: 14 amino acids. Germline lookup yields CDR1 SQVTM and CDR2 ANQGSEA. With 1 base clipped from V and 4 bases from J, the junction kept 2 bases outside the gene matches. CDR3 sequence: CSVEGTGVYNEQFF. In DNA form, the CDR3 reads TGCAGCGTTGAAGGGACAGGGGTATACAATGAGCAGTTCTTC.

V is TRBV28 and J is TRBJ1-2; 7 nucleotides agree with TRBD1. J was trimmed by 5 bases and V by 10 bases; bases with no gene match: 13. The germline V gene has CDR1 MDHEN and CDR2 SYDVKM. This CDR3 has 14 residues. The CDR3 DNA is TGTGCCATTACGGGACAGTTTCTATATTATGGCTACACCTTC. As protein: CAITGQFLYYGYTF.

This clone is a singleton in its sample. The chain combines TRBV13 with TRBJ1-1; D is perhaps TRBD1 (5 bases). The germline V gene encodes CDR1 PRHDT and CDR2 FYEKMQ (reference sequence). V was trimmed by 5 bases and J by 1 base, leaving 8 bases between them. The CDR3 is 13 amino acids. CDR3 sequence (DNA): TGTGCCAGCAGCCACGACAGGAACACTGAAGCTTTCTTT. This gives the protein CASSHDRNTEAFF.

CDR3 coding DNA: TGTGCCAGCAGCTTAGTGGTATGGAGCTCCTACAATGAGCAGTTCTTC. The encoded protein is CASSLVVWSSYNEQFF. The rearrangement links TRBV11-2 to TRBJ2-1; the D is unclear. Germline V gives CDR1 SGHAT, CDR2 FQNNGV. V lost 1 base, J lost 0 bases, and 10 bases lay in between. The CDR3 covers 16 residues.

The chain recombines TRBV3-1 (or the pseudogene TRBV3-2) with TRBJ2-5; 14 nucleotides match TRBD2. CDR3 length: 16 amino acids. V trimming: 5 bases; J trimming: 4 bases; junction bases outside the gene matches: 6. Germline values: CDR1 LGHDT, CDR2 YNNKEL (reference sequence). The CDR3 sequence is CASSRGTSGGGETQYF. The CDR3 bases are TGTGCCAGCAGCAGGGGGACTAGCGGGGGTGGAGAGACCCAGTACTTC.